This T cell receptor (beta chain) was captured in a study of blood T cells in healthy people across ages. Study-wide points: What prevented conclusive comparison of naive and antigen-experienced cells was that PBMCs were unsorted.

Trimming removed 0 bases at V and 8 bases at J, with 8 bases between. There are 14 residues in the CDR3. The germline V gene encodes CDR1 MNHEY and CDR2 SVGAGI. For this clonotype: What it binds is unknown.

Using a J-beta primer mix together with a sample-barcoded 5' primer, a second PCR was run for roughly 6 to 12 cycles. MiXCR, applied by TCRdb to the 5' RACE reads, yields one record per CDR3 protein. The sample has roughly 550,000 distinct CDR3 sequences; around 24% are singletons. This same sample was also part of a study on T cells of mothers and their children.

The J gene is TRBJ1-6, the V gene TRBV6-5; D gene unclear. The TCR sequence derives from a boy aged 5-17 years in good health. Material: blood. The CDR3 nucleotides are TGTGCCAGCAGTTACTCCCAGAACTATTCACCCCTCCACTTT. Amino acid sequence: CASSYSQNYSPLHF.